A selection of T cell receptor beta chains follows, all from one sample in a study of blood T cell repertoires in COVID-19. TCRdb's table, derived via immunoSEQ multiplex PCR, lists solely in-frame clones and lacks some. The table has roughly 150,000 clones, about 80% seen once. Sample: peripheral blood. These receptors were collected from a man aged 60 to 69 with acute or convalescent COVID-19. CDR3s include the opening cysteine and the closing phenylalanine or tryptophan.

j_gene,v_gene,CDR3aa
TRBJ1-6,TRBV7-9,CASSSDSFGSPLHF
TRBJ2-3,TRBV6-5,CASSYSSGGATDTQYF
TRBJ2-5,TRBV4-1,CASSRLVGETQYF
TRBJ1-3,TRBV5-4,CASSLYRGAGNTIYF
TRBJ2-1,TRBV10-1,CASPLPGYNEQFF
TRBJ1-2,TRBV2,CASRATEWGYTF
TRBJ2-7,TRBV5-3,CARSLAGQGSSYEQYF
TRBJ2-1,TRBV3-1/TRBV3-2,CASSHPDRVAHNEQFF
TRBJ1-1,TRBV18,CASSPQEGNTEAFF
TRBJ2-7,TRBV4-3,CASSQGDRSGIPSEQYF
TRBJ1-3,TRBV5-6,CASSQIRDTIYF
TRBJ2-1,TRBV28,CASSRVAGSSYNEQFF
TRBJ1-2,TRBV6-5,CASSYSTGHNYGYTF
TRBJ1-1,TRBV9,CASSTGGTGNTEAFF
TRBJ2-3,TRBV6-2/TRBV6-3,CASSYVLKTDTQYF
TRBJ2-7,TRBV7-8,CASSLRGTGGAYEQYF
TRBJ2-1,TRBV15,CATSRANRAYNEQFF
TRBJ2-7,TRBV9,CASSVAGTGTYEQYF
TRBJ2-7,TRBV5-1,CASSLDRPTYEQYF
TRBJ2-7,TRBV7-2,CASSLGVPRNSYEQYF
TRBJ2-1,TRBV7-3,CASSQTSGSRHEQFF
TRBJ2-5,TRBV5-6,CASSFKGGETQYF
TRBJ1-5,TRBV5-6,CASSPGWDQPQHF
TRBJ1-1,TRBV4-2,CASSPFYGGDTEAFF
TRBJ2-7,TRBV15,CATSRDLGGEQYF
TRBJ2-3,TRBV14,CASSPRRQGADTQYF
TRBJ2-3,TRBV12-3/TRBV12-4,CASGRGGSDTQYF
TRBJ2-3,TRBV7-2,CASSPPGTSGDTQYF
TRBJ1-1,TRBV18,CASSPPRDRATEAFF
TRBJ2-3,TRBV12-3/TRBV12-4,CASSSGTRHYF
TRBJ1-5,TRBV12-5,CASGLGSWSNQPQHF
TRBJ2-3,TRBV5-6,CASSFQGTDTQYF
TRBJ2-7,TRBV4-2,CASSQGIGEYEQYF
TRBJ2-7,TRBV6-6,CASKTGQGTYEQYF